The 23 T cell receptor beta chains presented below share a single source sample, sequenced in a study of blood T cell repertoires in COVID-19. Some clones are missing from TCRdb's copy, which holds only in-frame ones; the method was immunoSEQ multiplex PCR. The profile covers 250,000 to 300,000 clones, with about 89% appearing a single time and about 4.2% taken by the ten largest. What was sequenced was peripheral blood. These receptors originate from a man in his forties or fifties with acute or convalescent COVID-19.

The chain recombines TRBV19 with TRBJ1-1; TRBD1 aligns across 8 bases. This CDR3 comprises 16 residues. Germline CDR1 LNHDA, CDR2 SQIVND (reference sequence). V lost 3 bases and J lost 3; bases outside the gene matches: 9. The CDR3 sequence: CASSMGSGGGYTEAFF. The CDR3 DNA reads TGTGCCAGTAGTATGGGCTCAGGGGGCGGGTACACTGAAGCTTTCTTT.

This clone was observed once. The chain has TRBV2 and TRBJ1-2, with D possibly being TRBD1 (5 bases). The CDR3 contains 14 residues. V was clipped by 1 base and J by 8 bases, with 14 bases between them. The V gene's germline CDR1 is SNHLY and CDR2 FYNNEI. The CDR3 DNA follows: TGTGCCAGCAGTGAAGGGGGGGTCTACGCGGGCTACACCTTC. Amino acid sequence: CASSEGGVYAGYTF.

The CDR3 region has the DNA TGTGCCTGGAGTGTCGGGACAGCAGAAAGTGAAGCTTTCTTT. Translation: CAWSVGTAESEAFF. The genes are TRBV30 and TRBJ1-1, with 7 bases identical to TRBD1. CDR1 is GTSNPN and CDR2 is SVGIG in the germline V gene (reference sequence). V shed 0 bases, J shed 7 bases, and the junction held 8 bases outside the gene matches. CDR3 length: 14 amino acids.

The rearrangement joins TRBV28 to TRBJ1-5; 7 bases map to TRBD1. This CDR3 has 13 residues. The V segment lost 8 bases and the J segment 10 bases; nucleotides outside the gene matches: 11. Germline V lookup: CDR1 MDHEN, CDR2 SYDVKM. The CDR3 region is CASGTGAFLPQHF. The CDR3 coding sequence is TGTGCCAGCGGCACAGGGGCTTTTTTACCCCAGCATTTT.

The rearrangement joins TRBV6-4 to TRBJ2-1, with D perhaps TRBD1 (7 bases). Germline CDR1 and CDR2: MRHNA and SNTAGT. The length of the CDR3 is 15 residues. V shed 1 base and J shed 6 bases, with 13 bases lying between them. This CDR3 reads CASSDWAGGRNEQFF. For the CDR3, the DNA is TGTGCCAGCAGTGACTGGGCAGGGGGGCGCAATGAGCAGTTCTTC.

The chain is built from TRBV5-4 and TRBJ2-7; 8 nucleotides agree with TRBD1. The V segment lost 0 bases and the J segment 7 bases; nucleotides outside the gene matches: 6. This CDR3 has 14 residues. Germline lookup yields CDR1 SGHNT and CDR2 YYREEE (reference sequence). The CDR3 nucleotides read TGTGCCAGCAGCTTGGGACAGGGGTTGGGTGAGCAGTACTTC. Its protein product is CASSLGQGLGEQYF.

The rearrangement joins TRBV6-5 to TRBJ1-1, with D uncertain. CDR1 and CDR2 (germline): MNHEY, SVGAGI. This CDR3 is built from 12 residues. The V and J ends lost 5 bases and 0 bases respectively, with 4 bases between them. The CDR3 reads CASSTLNTEAFF. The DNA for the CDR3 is TGTGCCAGCAGTACTCTGAACACTGAAGCTTTCTTT.

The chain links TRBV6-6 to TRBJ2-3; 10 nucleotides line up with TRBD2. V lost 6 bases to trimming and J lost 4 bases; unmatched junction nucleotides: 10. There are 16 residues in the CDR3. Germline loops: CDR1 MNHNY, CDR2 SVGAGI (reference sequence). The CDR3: CASSPGKRGGPDTQYF. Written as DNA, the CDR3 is TGTGCCAGCAGCCCTGGGAAGCGGGGGGGTCCAGATACGCAGTATTTT.

The CDR3 region has the DNA TGTGCTAGTGGTTTGCCCCCGGGAGATACGCAGTATTTT. This encodes CASGLPPGDTQYF. This chain joins TRBV12-5 and TRBJ2-3; D unclear. The CDR3 length is 13 residues. Germline-derived CDR1 and CDR2 are LGHNT and FRNRAP. Between the trimmed V and J ends, which lost 2 bases and 5 bases, there was a span of 8 bases.

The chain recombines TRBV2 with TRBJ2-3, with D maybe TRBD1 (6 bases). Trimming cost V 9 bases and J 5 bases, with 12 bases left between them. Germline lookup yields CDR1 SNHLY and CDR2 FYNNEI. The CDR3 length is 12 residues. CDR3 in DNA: TGTGCCAGAGGACAGTTTATAGATACGCAGTATTTT. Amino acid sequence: CARGQFIDTQYF.

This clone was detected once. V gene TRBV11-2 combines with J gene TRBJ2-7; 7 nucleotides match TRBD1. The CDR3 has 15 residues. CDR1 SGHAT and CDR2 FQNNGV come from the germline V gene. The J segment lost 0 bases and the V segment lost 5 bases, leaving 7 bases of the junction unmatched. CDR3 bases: TGTGCCAGCAGCCAAGGGGGCTGGAGCTCCTACGAGCAGTACTTC. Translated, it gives CASSQGGWSSYEQYF.

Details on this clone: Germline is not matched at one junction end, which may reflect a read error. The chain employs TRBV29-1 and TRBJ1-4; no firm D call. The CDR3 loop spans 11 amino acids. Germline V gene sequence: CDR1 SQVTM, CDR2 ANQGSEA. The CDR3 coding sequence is TGCAGCGTTGAAGAGGGCTTTCTGGAGGTTTTT. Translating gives CSVEEGFLEVF.

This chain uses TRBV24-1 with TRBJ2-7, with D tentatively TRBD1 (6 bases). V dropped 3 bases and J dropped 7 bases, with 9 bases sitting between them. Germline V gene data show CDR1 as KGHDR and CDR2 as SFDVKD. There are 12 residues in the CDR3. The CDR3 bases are TGTGCCACCAGTGATCCTAGGGGGGAGCAGTACTTC. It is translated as CATSDPRGEQYF.

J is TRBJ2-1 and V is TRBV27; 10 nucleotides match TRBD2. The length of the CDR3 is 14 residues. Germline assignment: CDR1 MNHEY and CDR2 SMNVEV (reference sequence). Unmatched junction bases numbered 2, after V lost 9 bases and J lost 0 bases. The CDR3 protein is CASQRGGSYNEQFF. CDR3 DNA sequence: TGTGCCAGTCAGCGGGGGGGCTCCTACAATGAGCAGTTCTTC.

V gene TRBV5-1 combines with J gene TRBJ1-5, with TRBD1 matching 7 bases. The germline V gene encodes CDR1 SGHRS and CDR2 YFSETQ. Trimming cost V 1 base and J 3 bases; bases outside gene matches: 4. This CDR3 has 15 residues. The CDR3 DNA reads TGCGCCAGCAGCTTGCAGGGGGGCGACAATCAGCCCCAGCATTTT. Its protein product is CASSLQGGDNQPQHF.

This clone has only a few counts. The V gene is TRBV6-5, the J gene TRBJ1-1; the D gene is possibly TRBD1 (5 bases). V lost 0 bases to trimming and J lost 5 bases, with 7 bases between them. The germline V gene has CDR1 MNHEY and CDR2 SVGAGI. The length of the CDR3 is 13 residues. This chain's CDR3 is CASSYSRGTEAFF. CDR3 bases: TGTGCCAGCAGTTACTCTCGGGGGACTGAAGCTTTCTTT.

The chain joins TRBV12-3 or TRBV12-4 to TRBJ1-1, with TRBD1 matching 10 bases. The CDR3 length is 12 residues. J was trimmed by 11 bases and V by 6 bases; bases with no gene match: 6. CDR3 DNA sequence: TGTGCCAGCAGATTCGGACAGGGGGGTGCTTTCTTT. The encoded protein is CASRFGQGGAFF.

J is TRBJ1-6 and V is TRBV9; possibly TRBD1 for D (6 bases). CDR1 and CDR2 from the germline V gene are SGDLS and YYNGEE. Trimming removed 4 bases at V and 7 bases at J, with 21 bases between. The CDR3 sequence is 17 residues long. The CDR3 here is CASSPSLRQDSNSPLHF. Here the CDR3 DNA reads TGTGCCAGCAGCCCCAGCCTACGACAGGACTCAAATTCACCCCTCCACTTT.

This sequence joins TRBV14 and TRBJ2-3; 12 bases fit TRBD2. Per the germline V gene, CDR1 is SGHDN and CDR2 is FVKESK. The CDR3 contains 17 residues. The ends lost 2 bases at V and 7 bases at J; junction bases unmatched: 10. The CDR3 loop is CASSQLTTSGGWYTQYF. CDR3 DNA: TGTGCCAGCAGCCAACTAACGACTAGCGGGGGTTGGTATACGCAGTATTTT.

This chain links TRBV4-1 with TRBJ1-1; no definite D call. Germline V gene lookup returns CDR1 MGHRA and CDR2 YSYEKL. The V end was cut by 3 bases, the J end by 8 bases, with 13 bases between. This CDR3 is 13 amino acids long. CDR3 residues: CASSQGVPTEAFF. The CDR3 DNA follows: TGCGCCAGCAGCCAGGGCGTTCCGACGGAAGCTTTCTTT.

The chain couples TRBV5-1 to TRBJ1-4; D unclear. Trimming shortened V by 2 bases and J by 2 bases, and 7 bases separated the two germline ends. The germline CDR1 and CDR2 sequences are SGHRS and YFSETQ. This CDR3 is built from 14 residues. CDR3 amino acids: CASSFGWTNEKLFF. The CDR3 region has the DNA TGCGCCAGCAGCTTCGGGTGGACTAATGAAAAACTGTTTTTT.

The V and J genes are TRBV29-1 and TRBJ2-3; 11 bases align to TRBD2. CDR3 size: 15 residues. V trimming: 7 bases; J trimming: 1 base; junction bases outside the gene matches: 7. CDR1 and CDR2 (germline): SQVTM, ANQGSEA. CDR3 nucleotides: TGCAGCGCCGCCGGGACTAGCGGAGGCACAGATACGCAGTATTTT. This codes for CSAAGTSGGTDTQYF.

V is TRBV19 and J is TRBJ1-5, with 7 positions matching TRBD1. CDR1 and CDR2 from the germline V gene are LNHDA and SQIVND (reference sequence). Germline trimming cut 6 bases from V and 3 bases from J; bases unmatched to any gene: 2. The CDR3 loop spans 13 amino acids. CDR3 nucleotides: TGTGCCAGTAGGACAGGGCTCAATCAGCCCCAGCATTTT. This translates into CASRTGLNQPQHF.